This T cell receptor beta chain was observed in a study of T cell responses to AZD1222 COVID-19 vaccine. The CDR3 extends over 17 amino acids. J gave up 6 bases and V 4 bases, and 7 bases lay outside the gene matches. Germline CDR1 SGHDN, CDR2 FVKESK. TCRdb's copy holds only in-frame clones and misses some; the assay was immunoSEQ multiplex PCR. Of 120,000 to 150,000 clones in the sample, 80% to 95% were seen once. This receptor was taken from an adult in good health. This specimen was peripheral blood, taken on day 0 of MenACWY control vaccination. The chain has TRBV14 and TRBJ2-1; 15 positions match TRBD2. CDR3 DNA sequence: TGTGCCAGCAGCCCCGGACTAGCGGGAGGGCCTAGCAATGAGCAGTTCTTC. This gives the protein CASSPGLAGGPSNEQFF. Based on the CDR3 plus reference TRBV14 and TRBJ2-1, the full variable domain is EAGVTQFPSHSVIEKGQTVTLRCDPISGHDNLYWYRRVMGKEIKFLLHFVKESKQDESGMPNNRFLAERTGGTYSTLKVQPAELEDSGVYFCASSPGLAGGPSNEQFFGPGTRLTVL.